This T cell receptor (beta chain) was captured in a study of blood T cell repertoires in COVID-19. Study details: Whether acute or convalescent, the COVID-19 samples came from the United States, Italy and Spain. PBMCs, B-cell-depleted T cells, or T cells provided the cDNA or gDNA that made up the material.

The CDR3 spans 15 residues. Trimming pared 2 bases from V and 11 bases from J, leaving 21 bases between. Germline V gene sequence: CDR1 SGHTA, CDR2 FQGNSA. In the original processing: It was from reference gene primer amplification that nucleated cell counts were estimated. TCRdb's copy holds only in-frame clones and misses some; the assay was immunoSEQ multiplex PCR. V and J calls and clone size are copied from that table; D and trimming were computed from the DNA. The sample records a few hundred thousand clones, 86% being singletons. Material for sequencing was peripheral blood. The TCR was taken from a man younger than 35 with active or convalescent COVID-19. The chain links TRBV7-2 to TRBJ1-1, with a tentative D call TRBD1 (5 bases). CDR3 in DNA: TGTGCCAGCAGCTTATTCACCGCGGGGGTACTGGAGGCTTTCTTT. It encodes CASSLFTAGVLEAFF.